The 29 T cell receptor beta chains below come from one sample, sequenced in a study of T cell responses to AZD1222 COVID-19 vaccine. Sequencing used immunoSEQ multiplex PCR; TCRdb keeps in-frame clones, though not all of them. The sample includes about 190,000 clones, about 92% of them seen just once. Sequenced material: peripheral blood, taken on day 0 of AZD1222 vaccination. These receptors came from an adult in good health.

This sequence joins TRBV9 and TRBJ2-1, with 14 bases aligning to TRBD2. CDR1 and CDR2 (germline): SGDLS, YYNGEE. The CDR3 totals 19 residues. Trimming cost V 4 bases and J 12 bases; bases outside gene matches: 21. CDR3 sequence reads: CASSFRSTSGGAESRGQFF. The CDR3 nucleotides read TGTGCCAGCAGCTTCCGGTCGACTAGCGGGGGGGCCGAAAGTAGAGGGCAGTTCTTC.

V gene TRBV12-3 or TRBV12-4 combines with J gene TRBJ1-2, with D unclear. The CDR3 contains 11 residues. The V gene lost 5 bases and the J gene lost 0 bases, with 1 base spanning the gap. In nucleotides, the CDR3 is TGTGCCAGCAGTCCTAACTATGGCTACACCTTC. This codes for CASSPNYGYTF.

This sequence joins TRBV15 and TRBJ2-7; D is possibly TRBD2 (6 bases). Germline V gene lookup returns CDR1 LNHNV and CDR2 YYDKDF (reference sequence). V was clipped by 1 base and J by 9 bases, with 13 bases between them. The CDR3 extends over 13 amino acids. The CDR3, as DNA: TGTGCCACCAGCAGAGGGAGGGTAAACTGGCAGTACTTC. This gives the protein CATSRGRVNWQYF.

The chain recombines TRBV13 with TRBJ1-6; D gene ambiguous. The CDR3 length is 17 residues. Trimming removed 4 bases from V and 9 bases from J, with 22 bases in between. Germline CDR1 and CDR2: PRHDT and FYEKMQ (reference sequence). The CDR3 nucleotides read TGTGCCAGCAGCTCCTGGACCCCCGGCCGTGGTAGTTCACCCCTCCACTTT. Protein: CASSSWTPGRGSSPLHF.

This clone occurred a few times. This same CDR3 is encoded by further DNA sequences in the sample. The chain recombines TRBV2 with TRBJ2-7, with D tentatively TRBD1 (5 bases). V was pared by 1 base and J by 3 bases, with 7 bases between. CDR1 is SNHLY and CDR2 is FYNNEI in the germline V gene. There are 13 residues in the CDR3. CDR3 protein: CASSEGTYYEQYF. DNA of the CDR3: TGTGCCAGCAGTGAAGGGACATACTACGAGCAGTACTTC.

The V call is TRBV18, the J call TRBJ1-1; D unclear. The V end was cut by 3 bases, the J end by 4 bases, with 9 bases between. This CDR3 comprises 13 residues. Germline V gene data show CDR1 as KGHSH and CDR2 as LQKENI. The CDR3: CASSPASGTEAFF. DNA for the CDR3: TGTGCCAGCTCACCGGCCTCGGGCACTGAAGCTTTCTTT.

This chain uses TRBV7-2 with TRBJ1-5; D is possibly TRBD1 (5 bases). Germline-derived CDR1 and CDR2 are SGHTA and FQGNSA. V gave up 1 base and J gave up 4 bases, with 11 bases separating them. The CDR3 has 15 residues. CDR3 bases: TGTGCCAGCAGCTTAGTGGGGGGAGATAATCAGCCCCAGCATTTT. This gives the protein CASSLVGGDNQPQHF.

CDR3 sequence reads: CASSPLEPPSSYNSPLHF. The CDR3 coding sequence is TGTGCCAGCAGCCCCCTGGAGCCCCCGAGTTCCTATAATTCACCCCTCCACTTT. The V call is TRBV2, the J call TRBJ1-6; no definite D call. With 6 bases removed from V and 1 base from J, the gap between germline ends came to 19 bases. Germline loops: CDR1 SNHLY, CDR2 FYNNEI. CDR3 length equals 18 residues.

The rearrangement links TRBV5-1 to TRBJ2-5; 8 nucleotides align to TRBD1. With V trimmed by 4 bases and J by 4 bases, 9 bases remained unmatched. The germline CDR1 and CDR2 sequences are SGHRS and YFSETQ. This CDR3 region has 15 residues. The CDR3 sequence: CASSKDRAPGETQYF. CDR3 in DNA: TGCGCCAGCAGCAAGGACAGGGCCCCCGGAGAGACCCAGTACTTC.

This sequence joins TRBV27 and TRBJ2-3; D is undetermined. The germline V and J ends were trimmed by 6 bases and 1 base, with 5 bases remaining between them. The germline CDR1 and CDR2 sequences are MNHEY and SMNVEV (reference sequence). This CDR3 region has 12 residues. The CDR3 is CASSPGTDTQYF. For the CDR3, the DNA is TGTGCCAGCAGCCCAGGCACAGATACGCAGTATTTT.

V and J are TRBV2 and TRBJ2-1; 7 nucleotides line up with TRBD1. The V segment lost 7 bases and the J segment 8 bases; nucleotides outside the gene matches: 14. CDR1 and CDR2 (germline): SNHLY, FYNNEI. The CDR3 is 15 residues long. In DNA form, the CDR3 reads TGTGCCAGCAAGTCGCGGACAGGTTTCATCGATGAGCAGTTCTTC. Protein sequence: CASKSRTGFIDEQFF.

The CDR3 reads CASSRTPDSNGYTF. CDR3 DNA sequence: TGTGCCAGCAGCCGGACCCCGGACAGTAATGGCTACACCTTC. The chain is built from TRBV3-1 (or the pseudogene TRBV3-2) and TRBJ1-2; a weak D match, TRBD1 (6 bases). The CDR3 is made up of 14 amino acids. Germline CDR1 and CDR2: LGHDT and YNNKEL (reference sequence). Trimming stripped 4 bases from V and 6 bases from J, with 15 bases between.

The chain joins TRBV25-1 to TRBJ1-4; possibly TRBD1 for D (6 bases). Germline-derived CDR1 and CDR2 are MGHDK and SYGVNS. The CDR3 is 14 amino acids. Between the trimmed V and J ends, which lost 3 bases and 8 bases, there was a span of 13 bases. The CDR3 protein is CASSETGPGEKLFF. CDR3 bases: TGTGCCAGCAGTGAGACAGGTCCCGGGGAAAAACTGTTTTTT.

The V gene is TRBV6-5, the J gene TRBJ1-5; D gene ambiguous. The length of the CDR3 is 14 residues. CDR1 is MNHEY and CDR2 is SVGAGI in the germline V gene. V lost 2 bases and J 2 bases, leaving 7 bases between the germline ends. CDR3 nucleotides: TGTGCCAGCAGTTACGGGTCGGGCAATCAGCCCCAGCATTTT. This translates into CASSYGSGNQPQHF.

The rearrangement joins TRBV9 to TRBJ1-2; the D gene is possibly TRBD1 (5 bases). Germline lookup yields CDR1 SGDLS and CDR2 YYNGEE. The CDR3 length is 14 residues. Trimming stripped 3 bases from V and 6 bases from J, with 15 bases between. The CDR3 bases are TGTGCCAGCAGCGCGATCGGGACGCTGGATGGCTACACCTTC. It translates to CASSAIGTLDGYTF.

The rearrangement uses TRBV18 and TRBJ1-1; no reliable D call. Germline V gives CDR1 KGHSH, CDR2 LQKENI. The CDR3 has 16 residues. Trimming cost V 1 base and J 0 bases, with 12 bases left between them. The CDR3, as DNA: TGTGCCAGCTCACCACAAGGAGAGTTCATGAACACTGAAGCTTTCTTT. This codes for CASSPQGEFMNTEAFF.

CDR3 nucleotide sequence: TGCGCCATGATACAGGGGTTAAACACCGGGGAGCTGTTTTTT. Its translation is CAMIQGLNTGELFF. This rearrangement joins TRBV10-2 to TRBJ2-2, with 7 bases lining up with TRBD1. CDR1 is WSHSY and CDR2 is SAAADI in the germline V gene. The CDR3 is 14 amino acids. Trimming cost V 10 bases and J 2 bases; bases outside gene matches: 7.

This chain joins TRBV12-5 and TRBJ1-1; D may be TRBD1 (6 bases). Germline CDR1 and CDR2: LGHNT and FRNRAP. Trimming left V 4 bases short and J 5 bases short, with 20 bases between. The length of the CDR3 is 16 residues. The CDR3 DNA sequence: TGTGCTAGTGGTTCCCGCTTGGGGCAGGGGAGAACTGAAGCTTTCTTT. It yields the protein CASGSRLGQGRTEAFF. Looking up the rest from reference TRBV12-5 and TRBJ1-1 gives the full variable domain: DARVTQTPRHKVTEMGQEVTMRCQPILGHNTVFWYRQTMMQGLELLAYFRNRAPLDDSGMPKDRFSAEMPDATLATLKIQPSEPRDSAVYFCASGSRLGQGRTEAFFGQGTRLTVV.

V and J are TRBV13 and TRBJ1-2, with D tentatively TRBD1 (5 bases). This CDR3 is 13 amino acids long. Per germline, CDR1 PRHDT and CDR2 FYEKMQ (reference sequence). The ends were cut back, 5 bases at V and 13 bases at J, with 20 bases in the middle. CDR3 coding DNA: TGTGCCAGCAGCAAACAGGTGAATTTGGGCGGCACCTTC. Encoded protein: CASSKQVNLGGTF.

The genes are TRBV7-9 and TRBJ2-1; D is uncertain. This CDR3 spans 14 amino acids. V was trimmed by 1 base and J by 9 bases, leaving 13 bases between them. Per the germline V gene, CDR1 is SEHNR and CDR2 is FQNEAQ (reference sequence). The CDR3 sequence is CASSLVGRLGEQFF. CDR3 sequence (DNA): TGTGCCAGCAGCTTAGTTGGACGTCTTGGTGAGCAGTTCTTC.

The rearrangement uses TRBV5-8 and TRBJ1-6; the D is unclear. This CDR3 spans 14 amino acids. Germline CDR1 SGHTS, CDR2 YDEGEE. V shed 3 bases and J shed 5 bases, with 9 bases lying between them. CDR3 nucleotide sequence: TGTGCCAGCAGCTCATGGACGGATAATTCACCCCTCCACTTT. Residues: CASSSWTDNSPLHF.

The chain combines TRBV6-1 with TRBJ2-7, with a possible D match to TRBD1 (6 bases). The germline V and J ends were trimmed by 2 bases and 9 bases, with 11 bases remaining between them. This CDR3 has 12 amino acids. Germline V gene lookup returns CDR1 MNHNS and CDR2 SASEGT. In nucleotides, the CDR3 is TGTGCCAGCAGTGAAAACAGGGTAGGGCAGTACTTC. Amino acid sequence: CASSENRVGQYF.

The chain couples TRBV6-2 or TRBV6-3 to TRBJ2-5, with 11 bases aligning to TRBD2. This CDR3 has 18 residues. The germline CDR1 and CDR2 sequences are MNHEY and SVGEGT. The V segment lost 0 bases and the J segment 1 base; nucleotides outside the gene matches: 7. CDR3 sequence reads: CASSYSTSGGLRQETQYF. For the CDR3, the DNA is TGTGCCAGCAGTTACTCTACTAGCGGGGGTCTACGCCAAGAGACCCAGTACTTC.

The rearrangement uses TRBV24-1 and TRBJ2-5, with unresolved D. The germline V gene has CDR1 KGHDR and CDR2 SFDVKD. CDR3 size: 15 residues. V was cut by 3 bases and J by 1 base, with 11 bases left in between. In nucleotides, the CDR3 is TGTGCCACCAGTGATGTCAAATCAAGCCAAGAGACCCAGTACTTC. Protein sequence: CATSDVKSSQETQYF.

The rearrangement uses TRBV10-3 and TRBJ1-4; D gene ambiguous. The germline CDR1 and CDR2 sequences are ENHRY and SYGVKD. The CDR3 totals 16 residues. Trimming stripped 2 bases from V and 7 bases from J, with 17 bases between. CDR3 protein: CAISESKSTGIEKLFF. CDR3 sequence (DNA): TGTGCCATCAGTGAGAGCAAGTCGACTGGGATTGAAAAACTGTTTTTT.

This clone was counted a single time. The chain is built from TRBV12-3 or TRBV12-4 and TRBJ1-1; D gene uncertain. Trimming removed 7 bases at V and 0 bases at J, with 9 bases between. The CDR3 runs to 13 residues. CDR3 protein: CASIAALNTEAFF. The CDR3 DNA follows: TGTGCCAGCATCGCGGCGTTGAACACTGAAGCTTTCTTT.

The chain links TRBV7-6 to TRBJ2-1, with TRBD2 matching 13 bases. Germline CDR1 SGHVS, CDR2 FNYEAQ. V shed 6 bases, J shed 6 bases, and the junction held 8 bases outside the gene matches. There are 16 residues in the CDR3. The CDR3 reads CASRSKTSGGPNEQFF. DNA for the CDR3: TGTGCCAGCAGGTCAAAGACTAGCGGGGGGCCCAATGAGCAGTTCTTC.

V gene TRBV7-2 combines with J gene TRBJ1-1; D remains unclear. V shed 4 bases and J shed 6 bases, with 15 bases lying between them. The CDR3 length is 14 residues. The germline V gene encodes CDR1 SGHTA and CDR2 FQGNSA. CDR3: CASSSSPGYAEAFF. DNA of the CDR3: TGTGCCAGCAGCTCCAGCCCGGGTTACGCTGAAGCTTTCTTT.

The chain is built from TRBV10-2 and TRBJ2-3; 8 positions match TRBD2. V shed 4 bases, J shed 3 bases, and the junction held 3 bases outside the gene matches. The length of the CDR3 is 14 residues. Looked up from germline, CDR1 is WSHSY and CDR2 is SAAADI. The CDR3 is CASSVERGTDTQYF. CDR3 nucleotides: TGCGCCAGCAGTGTGGAGCGGGGGACAGATACGCAGTATTTT.